Reported below is one T cell receptor (beta chain). Its antigen is currently unknown. This table comes from immunoSEQ multiplex PCR, and its TCRdb copy is limited to in-frame clones, with some not included. The table records about 1.5 million clones, roughly 96% of them present only once. The record originates from a study of shared clonotypes between healthy human individuals. Findings and limits, study-wide: The researchers took only blood, and tissue repertoires probably look different.

The ends were cut back, 10 bases at V and 8 bases at J, with 18 bases in the middle. Germline V gene sequence: CDR1 MNHNS, CDR2 SASEGT. CDR3 size: 13 residues. This receptor was identified in a man aged 25 to 40 in good health. The source material was naive CD4+ T cells sorted from blood. Subset here: CD45RA+ positively selected. The gene calls are TRBV6-1 and TRBJ2-1, with D possibly being TRBD1 or TRBD2 (5 bases each). In nucleotides, the CDR3 is TGTGCCACTGCTGGGGGATTTTCGGATGAGCAGTTCTTC. The encoded protein is CATAGGFSDEQFF.